The T cell receptor (beta chain) under discussion was sequenced for a study of cytomegalovirus exposure and HLA in healthy donors (dated by TCRdb to about 2017). Background on the whole study: An earlier analysis of roughly 630 of the donors reported approximately 290 Gb of sequence data and 117 million unique TCR beta sequences from roughly 180 million T cells. An early release covering roughly 600 HLA-typed donors comprised 250 to 350 gigabases of sequencing data and around 80 million unique TCR sequences. Of the roughly 400 genotyped donors, about 84% fell in the genetic ancestry cluster associated with self-reported Caucasian donors. The study aimed to test whether cataloging public T cell receptors could reveal signatures of past pathogen exposure. The study used immunosequencing to profile the T cell repertoires of approximately 690 subjects and linked those repertoires to cytomegalovirus serostatus. In addition to the first cohort of hundreds of subjects, a separate validation cohort of 100 to 150 different subjects was used. To predict cytomegalovirus infection status, the study brought together high-throughput TCR immunosequencing, statistical association of individual TCRs with disease status, and machine learning. A later analysis re-analyzed previously published TCR beta repertoires from 550 to 700 donors and added high-resolution HLA genotyping to study TCR occurrence patterns. Rather than drawing on any new phenotypic data, the later analysis identified candidate immune exposures from TCR beta sequences and the way those sequences occurred across donors. An earlier analysis of 587 of the donors applied high-throughput TCR beta sequencing to assess whether each TCR beta V gene segment acted as functional or pseudogenic. Alongside the repertoire data, information on donor age, sex, ethnicity and CMV serostatus was compiled. Genome-wide SNP genotypes for about 65% of the 666 donors were used in a later genetic analysis, which treated that subset as a discovery cohort. Every discovery cohort repertoire had been produced on one sequencing platform. Both class I and class II loci were covered by HLA typing, at four-digit resolution. The number of typed donors differed by locus: about 629-630 for A, B, C, DRB1 and DQB1; some 540 for DQA1; around 610 for DPA1; and some 430 for DPB1. Because of strong linkage in the cohort, 4 to 6 DR-DQ haplotypes were treated as single units for association and clustering. Among under 450 genotyped donors of the cohort, an average of about 240,000 unique TCR beta nucleotide sequences were sequenced per donor, roughly a sixth of them non-productive. Paper-wide results and their limitations: A few of the identified cytomegalovirus-associated TCR beta chains were confirmed in vitro to be specific for cytomegalovirus antigens. A later genetic analysis associated a missense DCLRE1C variant with V-gene and J-gene trimming of TCR beta chains, and an independent cohort replicated the association. An earlier analysis of 587 of the donors showed that most TCR beta V segments appeared in productive rearrangements either about 87% or about 30% of the time, which broadly matched IMGT annotations. A further reported finding was that TCR beta sequences accurately predicted the HLA-A and HLA-B alleles for most subjects in the first cohort. In a later analysis, several top co-occurrence clusters were reported to appear linked to parvovirus B19, influenza, CMV and Epstein-Barr virus. Because the 87-base-pair reads could not distinguish some IMGT-functional V segments, including TRBV6-2 and TRBV6-3, those segments were excluded. It was suggested by the authors that the approach could potentially be generalized to other disease states and immunological phenotypes. A later analysis found that most CMV-associated TCR beta chains appeared HLA-restricted, with HLA associations seemingly driven largely by CMV exposure. Linkage disequilibrium might explain the correlated functional status among segregating V segments, but an unknown experimental factor could not be excluded. Presence/absence analyses assumed roughly uniform sequencing depth across donors, an assumption that may not hold. The sequencing pipeline was judged likely to have produced a cluster of highly shared sequence variants as a technical artifact. Because some donors lacked HLA typing at each locus, the association tests relied only on the typed subset. In a later analysis, HLA-associated TCR beta chains were found to be more clonally expanded and to have lower generation probabilities than equally common non-associated chains. At a false discovery rate of 0.05, a later analysis linked some 18,000 TCR beta sequences to specific HLA alleles. About 17 rarely observed V segments, including chromosome 9 orphons, were excluded from the earlier analysis of several hundred of the donors because counts were too low. The classifier was reported to diagnose cytomegalovirus status with high specificity and sensitivity in both the original and validation cohorts. When HLA alleles, especially DR and DQ, strongly co-occurred, attributing TCR associations to individual alleles was difficult. The study listed 150 to 200 TCR beta chains as associated with cytomegalovirus. In a later genetic analysis, fewer N-insertions in productive TCRs were reported among donors in an Asian-associated ancestry cluster than the approximately 670-donor mean. Most TCR sequences were observed very rarely across donors, whereas some public TCRs were present in many individuals. For the cohort, immune exposure information was limited to CMV serostatus. A later analysis found that TCR association rates varied across HLA loci, with DRB1 alleles showing the most associated TCRs and HLA-C alleles the fewest. This cohort had only TCR beta chains sequenced, and the lack of alpha or paired-chain data limited which features could be detected.

Comments on this clone: There is no known antigen for this receptor. No base qualities exist here, and no much larger clone lies one base off it.

CDR3 length: 14 amino acids, cysteine to phenylalanine. Of all the DNA, just the CDR3 is kept, 42 bases in frame from base 1. Looking up the germline V gene yields CDR1 MGHDK and CDR2 SYGVNS. Trimming takes 8 bases off V and 6 bases off J; junction bases not matched to a gene: 8. The cohort was made up of approximately 670 healthy bone marrow donors. At the time of sampling, all cohort members were nominally healthy, though unrecorded immune exposures were likely present. The donor tested CMV seronegative, placing the donor among the 352 seronegative members of the cohort. Each donor provided a peripheral blood sample, and peripheral blood mononuclear cells were used for TCR beta sequencing. The Qiagen DNeasy Blood Extraction Kit was used to extract genomic DNA from the blood cell samples. Library construction relied on the immunoSEQ multiplex PCR assay. A mixture of 60 forward primers for TCR Vbeta segments and 13 reverse primers for TCR Jbeta segments was used in the multiplex PCR. The CDR3 region of rearranged TCR beta genes was amplified from genomic DNA with a multiplex PCR assay. The Illumina HiSeq System was used to sequence the amplified TCR beta libraries as 87-base-pair reads. For the original study's pipeline: A later analysis counted 75 million to 100 million unique TCR beta chains across the 666 repertoires, and some 11 million of these chains were shared by at least two donors. Raw reads were error-corrected and collapsed into unique sequences by a nearest-neighbor algorithm in which closely related sequences were merged to remove PCR and sequencing errors. V, D and J gene segments were assigned by aligning CDR3 sequences to IMGT reference sequences. For a sequence to be retained, at least a six-nucleotide match to both a V gene segment and a J gene segment was required. Rearrangements were called productive when the CDR3 lacked stop codons and stayed in frame with V and J; all others were non-productive. CDR3 was defined according to IMGT convention as the region running from the second conserved V-encoded cysteine to the conserved J-encoded phenylalanine. The earlier analysis of about 590 of the donors excluded sequences that lacked an unambiguous match to a single V gene segment. An earlier analysis of approximately 590 of the donors called V segments functional above 56.7% productive rearrangements and segregating when the between-donor standard deviation exceeded 5%. A statistical classification framework was built to diagnose cytomegalovirus status from the catalog of TCR beta chain sequences. A later analysis assigned V and J genes by comparing TCR nucleotide sequences with IMGT/GENE-DB human TR gene sequences. A later analysis assigned CDR3 sequences and most-parsimonious VDJ recombination scenarios with the TCRdist pipeline. In a later analysis, every TCR beta chain was defined by the combination of its CDR3 amino acid sequence and its V-gene family, and reads without a unique V-gene family were dropped. To address suspected cross-contamination and a sequencing artifact, a later analysis removed a few hundred highly shared, low-generation-probability nucleotide sequences. In a later analysis, a clonal expansion index was calculated for each public chain from normalized within-repertoire ranks of inferred template counts. In a later analysis, generation probabilities were computed with a VDJ recombination model fitted to out-of-frame rearrangements, and the resulting probabilities were checked against IGoR. In a later analysis, hypergeometric tests were used to score TCR-TCR, TCR-HLA and TCR-CMV co-occurrence, with a repertoire-size bias correction applied to TCR pairs. In a later analysis, false discovery rates were estimated by permuting HLA or CMV assignments 20 times. A later analysis grouped co-occurring TCRs with DBSCAN, adding TCRdist sequence similarity when clustering within HLA-allele-positive subsets. For co-occurrence clustering, repertoires with fewer than 30,000 or more than 120,000 public chains were excluded, along with a handful of repertoires with anomalous nucleotide sharing. The immuneACCESS repertoire file appears here via TCRdb, limited to in-frame rearrangements. These files lack a portion of the clones; in checked studies, under half of the deficit traces to unresolved V genes, and the cause of the others is not known. The DNA was the basis for D and trimming; V, J and clone size are from that table. The table for this sample lists approximately 77,000 clones; about 73% of them were counted only once. Less than 4.5% of the sample goes to the ten largest clones.

This receptor chain uses TRBV25-1 and TRBJ2-2; the central 8 bases match TRBD1. The source of this sequence is a man in his forties or fifties in good health and CMV-seronegative. Sequencing was carried out using PBMCs. The DNA sequence is given as TGTGCCAGCGAGGACAGGGATTTGGCCGGGGAGCTGTTTTTT. Its protein is CASEDRDLAGELFF. Full variable domain (CDR3 extended with the reference TRBV25-1 and TRBJ2-2 proteins): EADIYQTPRYLVIGTGKKITLECSQTMGHDKMYWYQQDPGMELHLIHYSYGVNSTEKGDLSSESTVSRIRTEHFPLTLESARPSHTSQYLCASEDRDLAGELFFGEGSRLTVL.